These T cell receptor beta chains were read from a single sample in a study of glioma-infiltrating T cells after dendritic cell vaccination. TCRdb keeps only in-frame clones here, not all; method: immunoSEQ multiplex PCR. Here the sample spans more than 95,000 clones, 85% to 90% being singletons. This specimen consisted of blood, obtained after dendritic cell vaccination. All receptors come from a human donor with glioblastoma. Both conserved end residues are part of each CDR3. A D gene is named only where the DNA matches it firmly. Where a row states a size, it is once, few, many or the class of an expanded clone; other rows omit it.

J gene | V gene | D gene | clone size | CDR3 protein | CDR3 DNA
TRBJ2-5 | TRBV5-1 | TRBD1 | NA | CASSPLRDRGETQYF | TGCGCCAGCAGCCCGTTGCGGGACAGGGGCGAGACCCAGTACTTC
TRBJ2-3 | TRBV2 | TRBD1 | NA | CASSGRDRGYPDTQYF | TGTGCCAGCAGTGGCCGGGACAGGGGTTATCCAGATACGCAGTATTTT
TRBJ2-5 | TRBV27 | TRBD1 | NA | CASRLGTGPQETQYF | TGTGCCAGCAGACTAGGGACAGGGCCTCAGGAGACCCAGTACTTC
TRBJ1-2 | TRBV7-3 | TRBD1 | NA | CASSLTAGQGNGYTF | TGTGCCAGCAGCTTAACGGCTGGACAGGGGAATGGCTACACCTTC
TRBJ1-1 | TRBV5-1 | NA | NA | CASSLLSLNTEAFF | TGCGCCAGCAGCTTGCTGTCCCTGAACACTGAAGCTTTCTTT
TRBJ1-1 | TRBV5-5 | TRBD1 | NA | CASSTAGTGNTEAFF | TGTGCCAGCAGCACCGCCGGGACAGGGAACACTGAAGCTTTCTTT
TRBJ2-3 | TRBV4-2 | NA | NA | CASSQAPSGLTDTQYF | TGTGCCAGCAGCCAAGCCCCCTCTGGGCTGACAGATACGCAGTATTTT
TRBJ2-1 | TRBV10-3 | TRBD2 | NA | CAISDPGTSGRSYNEQFF | TGTGCCATCAGTGACCCTGGTACTAGCGGGAGATCCTACAATGAGCAGTTCTTC
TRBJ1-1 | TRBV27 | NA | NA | CATRGAVNTEAFF | TGTGCCACACGGGGGGCTGTGAACACTGAAGCTTTCTTT
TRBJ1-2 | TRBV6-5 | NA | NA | CASRPDRPGGYTF | TGTGCCAGCAGGCCCGACAGGCCGGGGGGCTACACCTTC
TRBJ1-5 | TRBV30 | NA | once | CAWSVERYQPQHF | TGTGCCTGGAGTGTTGAGCGGTACCAGCCCCAGCATTTT
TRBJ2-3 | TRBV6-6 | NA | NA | CASTGSTDTQYF | TGTGCCAGCACCGGGAGCACAGATACGCAGTATTTT
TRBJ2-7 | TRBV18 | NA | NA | CASSPSAGKYGEQYF | TGTGCCAGCTCACCAAGCGCAGGGAAGTACGGCGAGCAGTACTTC
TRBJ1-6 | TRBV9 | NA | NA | CASSLGQSSYNSPLHF | TGTGCCAGCAGCCTCGGACAGAGCTCCTATAATTCACCCCTCCACTTT
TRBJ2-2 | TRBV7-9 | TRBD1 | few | CASSPRTGLSGELFF | TGTGCCAGCAGCCCCCGGACAGGGTTGAGCGGGGAGCTGTTTTTT
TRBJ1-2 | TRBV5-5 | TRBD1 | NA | CASSLAGGGYGYTF | TGTGCCAGCAGCTTGGCAGGGGGCGGTTATGGCTACACCTTC
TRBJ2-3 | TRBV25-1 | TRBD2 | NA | CASSGIAGADTQYF | TGTGCCAGCAGCGGTATAGCGGGAGCGGATACGCAGTATTTT
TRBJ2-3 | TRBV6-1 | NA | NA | CASSESRRAGSTDTQYF | TGTGCCAGCAGTGAAAGTAGGAGGGCAGGGAGCACAGATACGCAGTATTTT
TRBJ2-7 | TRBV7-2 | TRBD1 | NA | CASSFMDRRHYF | TGTGCCAGCAGCTTTATGGACAGGCGGCACTACTTC
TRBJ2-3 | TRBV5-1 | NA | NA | CASSSLLAASTDTQYF | TGCGCCAGCAGCTCCCTATTAGCGGCCAGCACAGATACGCAGTATTTT
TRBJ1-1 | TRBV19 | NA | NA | CASSIDIRGDTEAFF | TGTGCCAGTAGTATAGATATTCGGGGGGACACTGAAGCTTTCTTT
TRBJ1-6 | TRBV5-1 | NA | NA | CASSPGEVRGTKRTPLHF | TGCGCCAGCAGCCCCGGGGAGGTCCGGGGAACTAAGAGGACACCCCTCCACTTT
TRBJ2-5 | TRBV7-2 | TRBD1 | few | CASSFLGTAYQETQYF | TGTGCCAGCAGCTTCCTTGGGACAGCTTATCAAGAGACCCAGTACTTC
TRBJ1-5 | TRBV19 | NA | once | CASSGGQPQHF | TGTGCCAGTAGTGGAGGTCAGCCCCAGCATTTT
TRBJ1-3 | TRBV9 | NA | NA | CASSPLGNTIYF | TGTGCCAGCAGCCCACTCGGAAACACCATATATTTT
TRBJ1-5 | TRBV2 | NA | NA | CASSEDINQPQHF | TGTGCCAGCAGTGAGGACATCAATCAGCCCCAGCATTTT
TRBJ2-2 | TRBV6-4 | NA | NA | CASSEDPGHSAGELFF | TGTGCCAGCAGTGAGGATCCGGGACACTCCGCCGGGGAGCTGTTTTTT
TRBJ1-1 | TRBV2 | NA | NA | CASRDGVVGNTEAFF | TGTGCCAGCAGAGACGGAGTCGTTGGTAACACTGAAGCTTTCTTT
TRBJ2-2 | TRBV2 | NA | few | CASTRQESTGELFF | TGTGCCAGTACACGCCAGGAATCCACCGGGGAGCTGTTTTTT
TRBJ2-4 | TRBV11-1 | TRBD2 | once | CASSSPGLENIQYF | TGTGCCAGCAGCTCCCCCGGACTAGAGAACATTCAGTACTTC
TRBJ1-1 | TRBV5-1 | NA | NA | CASSYSGAGTEAFF | TGCGCCAGCAGCTACTCAGGGGCGGGCACTGAAGCTTTCTTT
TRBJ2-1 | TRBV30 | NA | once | CAWSAWGGQDNEQFF | TGTGCCTGGAGTGCTTGGGGGGGGCAGGACAATGAGCAGTTCTTC
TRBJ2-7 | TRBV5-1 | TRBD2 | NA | CASSFSSGGPLEQYF | TGCGCCAGCAGCTTCTCCAGCGGGGGGCCCTTGGAGCAGTACTTC
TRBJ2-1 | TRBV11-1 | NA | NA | CASSESRRRSEQFF | TGTGCCAGCAGCGAGTCCAGGCGCCGAAGTGAGCAGTTCTTC
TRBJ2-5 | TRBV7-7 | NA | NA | CASSLGQSRGTQYF | TGTGCTAGCAGCTTAGGCCAGTCGAGAGGAACCCAGTACTTC
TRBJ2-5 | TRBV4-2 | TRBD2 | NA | CASSQDRSGAGGQETQYF | TGTGCCAGCAGCCAGGACCGGTCAGGGGCGGGAGGGCAAGAGACCCAGTACTTC
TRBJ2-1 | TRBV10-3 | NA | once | CAISRLDVGDHEQFF | TGTGCCATCAGCCGACTAGACGTAGGCGACCATGAGCAGTTCTTC
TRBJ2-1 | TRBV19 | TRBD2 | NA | CASSIRSSGRVNEQFF | TGTGCCAGTAGTATTAGGTCTAGCGGGAGGGTCAATGAGCAGTTCTTC
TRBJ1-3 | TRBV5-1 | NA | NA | CASSLEGGYRNTIYF | TGCGCCAGCAGCTTGGAGGGGGGGTACAGAAACACCATATATTTT
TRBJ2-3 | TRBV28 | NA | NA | CASRQAPDTQYF | TGTGCCAGCAGACAGGCTCCAGATACGCAGTATTTT
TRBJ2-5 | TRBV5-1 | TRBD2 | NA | CASSPGTSQETQYF | TGCGCCAGCAGCCCTGGGACTAGCCAAGAGACCCAGTACTTC
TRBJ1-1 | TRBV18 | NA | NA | CASSPGERDTEAFF | TGTGCCAGCTCACCCGGGGAGCGGGACACTGAAGCTTTCTTT
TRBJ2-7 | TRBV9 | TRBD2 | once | CASSVGGGGAGYEQYF | TGTGCCAGCAGCGTAGGTGGCGGGGGGGCAGGCTACGAGCAGTACTTC
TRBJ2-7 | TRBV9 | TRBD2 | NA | CASSVDPSGVYEQYF | TGTGCCAGCAGCGTTGATCCTAGCGGGGTCTACGAGCAGTACTTC
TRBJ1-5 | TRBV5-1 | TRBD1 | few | CASSVGQDEGPQHF | TGCGCCAGCAGCGTGGGACAGGACGAGGGGCCCCAGCATTTT
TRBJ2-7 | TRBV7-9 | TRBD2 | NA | CASQGAGSGRAGEQYF | TGTGCCAGCCAGGGGGCGGGTAGCGGGAGGGCCGGGGAGCAGTACTTC
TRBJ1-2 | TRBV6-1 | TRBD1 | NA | CASSKQGYGYTF | TGTGCCAGCAGCAAACAGGGGTATGGCTACACCTTC
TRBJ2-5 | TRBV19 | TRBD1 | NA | CASSKNRGEKETQYF | TGTGCCAGTAGTAAAAACAGGGGCGAAAAAGAGACCCAGTACTTC
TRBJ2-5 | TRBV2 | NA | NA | CASSASGQFQETQYF | TGTGCCAGCAGTGCAAGCGGGCAGTTCCAAGAGACCCAGTACTTC
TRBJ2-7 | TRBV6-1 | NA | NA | CAAETESYEQYF | TGTGCCGCAGAGACAGAGAGCTACGAGCAGTACTTC